This T cell receptor (beta chain) is from a study of blood T cell repertoires in COVID-19. Study summary: COVID-19 samples, acute and convalescent, were from the United States, Italy and Spain. Nucleic acid was either cDNA or gDNA, and it came from T cells, B-cell-depleted T cells, or PBMCs.

Trimming removed 3 bases from V and 1 base from J; junction bases left unmatched: 6. The germline V gene has CDR1 MGHRA and CDR2 YSYEKL. The CDR3 is 15 amino acids. How the authors handled the data: Estimates of nucleated cell counts were drawn from the amplification of reference gene primers. Data came from immunoSEQ multiplex PCR; TCRdb stores just in-frame clones and leaves some out. V and J calls and clone size follow that table, whereas D and trimming were derived from the DNA. The table includes 85,000 to 130,000 clones, approximately 85% detected once. The V and J genes are TRBV4-1 and TRBJ2-7; 7 bases match TRBD1. The origin of this receptor is a man aged 60 to 75 with acute or convalescent COVID-19. The sequencing sample was made of peripheral blood. In DNA, the CDR3 is TGCGCCAGCAGCCACGGGACAGCCCAATCCTACGAGCAGTACTTC. Amino acid sequence: CASSHGTAQSYEQYF.